This T cell receptor beta chain is from a study of early T cells in non-severe SARS-CoV-2 infection. CDR1 and CDR2 from the germline V gene are LGHDT and YNNKEL (reference sequence). CDR3 length: 15 residues. MiXCR was run by TCRdb on the 5' RACE reads, yielding one entry per CDR3 protein. The sample shows roughly 70,000 distinct CDR3 sequences, roughly 21% of them seen only once. There are many counts of this clonotype. Mismatch with germline at one junction end may stem from a read error. The chain links TRBV3-1 to TRBJ2-6; perhaps D is TRBD1 or TRBD2 (5 bases each). The TCR sequence derives from an adult who was a healthcare worker with PCR-confirmed SARS-CoV-2 infection or an uninfected control (not recorded which). The material sequenced was whole blood, taken at baseline. The CDR3 spells CASSQGTGGANVLTF. Here the CDR3 DNA reads TGTGCCAGCAGTCAAGGGACGGGCGGGGCCAACGTCCTGACTTTC.